The 28 T cell receptor beta chains reported below all come from one sample, sequenced in a study of T cells after yellow fever vaccination. TCRdb ran MiXCR on the 5' RACE reads and lists one entry per CDR3 protein. The repertoire has under 150,000 distinct CDR3 sequences, more than 6% of them found once; the top ten carry roughly 0.73%. This specimen was CD4+ T cells sorted from PBMCs, taken 5 days after the yellow fever booster vaccination. These receptor sequences come from a man aged 25 to 40 who received the YFV17D yellow fever vaccine.

This clonotype was seen repeatedly, ten times or more. The J gene is TRBJ2-7, the V gene TRBV12-3 or TRBV12-4; TRBD2 matches 8 bases. With 3 bases clipped from V and 2 bases from J, the junction kept 6 bases outside the gene matches. The CDR3 spans 15 residues. The CDR3 DNA follows: TGTGCCAGCAGTTTCCTAGCGGGCGATCCCTACGAGCAGTACTTC. As protein: CASSFLAGDPYEQYF.

V usage is TRBV7-9 and J usage is TRBJ1-1; D unclear. In germline, CDR1 is SEHNR, CDR2 FQNEAQ (reference sequence). The V and J ends lost 10 bases and 12 bases respectively, with 15 bases between them. This CDR3 spans 10 amino acids. CDR3 sequence reads: CAIKWGGTFF. DNA for the CDR3: TGTGCCATCAAATGGGGTGGGACTTTCTTT.

This clonotype came up many times. V gene TRBV10-3 combines with J gene TRBJ2-7, with 11 nucleotides matching TRBD2. This CDR3 comprises 17 residues. The V gene's germline CDR1 is ENHRY and CDR2 SYGVKD. V shed 2 bases, J shed 1 base, and the junction held 7 bases outside the gene matches. Written as DNA, the CDR3 is TGTGCCATCAGTGAGACCGGGAGACTAGCGGGGTCCTACGAGCAGTACTTC. Amino acids: CAISETGRLAGSYEQYF.

This clonotype was found a few times. The gene calls are TRBV20-1 and TRBJ2-1, with a tentative D call TRBD2 (6 bases). V gave up 5 bases and J gave up 5 bases, with 22 bases separating them. The CDR3 is 16 amino acids. Germline V CDR1 and CDR2: DFQATT, SNEGSKA (reference sequence). Here the CDR3 reads CSAPLVAEGKDNEQFF. CDR3 nucleotide sequence: TGCAGTGCTCCCCTAGTAGCGGAGGGAAAAGACAATGAGCAGTTCTTC.

The chain links TRBV9 to TRBJ2-1, with D maybe TRBD1 (5 bases). Trimming pared 6 bases from V and 9 bases from J, leaving 16 bases between. The CDR3 consists of 13 residues. CDR1 and CDR2 from the germline V gene are SGDLS and YYNGEE. CDR3 bases: TGTGCCAGCACCCCTAGTGGGGCGAGTGAGCAGTTCTTC. Its protein is CASTPSGASEQFF. Full variable domain (outside the CDR3, taken from reference TRBV9 and TRBJ2-1): DSGVTQTPKHLITATGQRVTLRCSPRSGDLSVYWYQQSLDQGLQFLIQYYNGEERAKGNILERFSAQQFPDLHSELNLSSLELGDSALYFCASTPSGASEQFFGPGTRLTVL.

This clonotype was found many times. This chain uses TRBV5-1 with TRBJ1-1; D is possibly TRBD1 (6 bases). Trimming pared 6 bases from V and 0 bases from J, leaving 12 bases between. Germline CDR1 and CDR2: SGHRS and YFSETQ. The CDR3 totals 14 residues. CDR3 loop: CASTRTDMNTEAFF. The CDR3 coding sequence is TGCGCCAGCACCCGGACAGATATGAACACTGAAGCTTTCTTT.

This clonotype was counted ten times or more. The V gene is TRBV29-1, the J gene TRBJ2-5; 7 positions agree with TRBD2. After removal of 4 bases from V and 4 bases from J, the junction contained 6 bases not matched to a gene. This CDR3 region has 13 residues. Per germline, CDR1 SQVTM and CDR2 ANQGSEA. CDR3 bases: TGCAGCGTTGTGGGGGGGGTGGGAGAGACCCAGTACTTC. It yields the protein CSVVGGVGETQYF.

This clonotype was picked up many times. The chain uses TRBV5-1 and TRBJ2-7, with TRBD2 matching 7 bases. Germline-derived CDR1 and CDR2 are SGHRS and YFSETQ. The CDR3 is 16 amino acids. The V gene end was trimmed by 1 base and the J gene end by 3 bases; junction bases not matched to a gene: 10. CDR3 DNA sequence: TGCGCCAGCAGCTTGCTTCCGCAGGGAGGGGACTACGAGCAGTACTTC. Its translation: CASSLLPQGGDYEQYF.

This clonotype appeared many times. The chain uses TRBV6-2 or TRBV6-3 and TRBJ2-1; TRBD2 agrees at 7 bases. Germline assignment: CDR1 MNHEY and CDR2 SVGEGT. This CDR3 contains 16 residues. After removal of 5 bases from V and 0 bases from J, the junction contained 7 bases not matched to a gene. Here the CDR3 reads CASSGEGEYSYNEQFF. The CDR3 DNA follows: TGTGCCAGCAGTGGGGAGGGTGAGTACTCCTACAATGAGCAGTTCTTC.

In this sample, this clonotype turned up many times. The chain couples TRBV9 to TRBJ2-4; D is ambiguous. The CDR3 runs to 14 residues. Trimming removed 3 bases from V and 0 bases from J, with 7 bases in between. Germline CDR1 SGDLS, CDR2 YYNGEE. The CDR3 sequence is CASSASGAKNIQYF. The CDR3 DNA sequence: TGTGCCAGCAGCGCCTCGGGAGCCAAAAACATTCAGTACTTC.

This clonotype was detected many times. The V and J genes are TRBV20-1 and TRBJ2-1; 12 bases match TRBD2. The CDR3 extends over 16 amino acids. Germline loops: CDR1 DFQATT, CDR2 SNEGSKA (reference sequence). With 6 bases clipped from V and 5 bases from J, the junction kept 11 bases outside the gene matches. The CDR3 coding sequence is TGCAGTGCGCCGACACCGACTAGCGGGAGAAACAATGAGCAGTTCTTC. It is translated as CSAPTPTSGRNNEQFF.

There are many counts of this clonotype. The CDR3 nucleotides read TGCAGTGCCGATAGGGGGACTAGCGGGAGATCGGGTCTCACAGATACGCAGTATTTT. Protein sequence: CSADRGTSGRSGLTDTQYF. The chain recombines TRBV20-1 with TRBJ2-3; 14 bases are shared with TRBD2. The CDR3 extends over 19 amino acids. CDR1 is DFQATT and CDR2 is SNEGSKA in the germline V gene (reference sequence). The J segment lost 2 bases and the V segment lost 6 bases, leaving 16 bases of the junction unmatched.

This clonotype has just a few counts. The chain carries TRBV7-2 and TRBJ2-7; D gene unclear. The V end was cut by 1 base, the J end by 0 bases, with 7 bases between. Per germline, CDR1 SGHTA and CDR2 FQGNSA. The CDR3 runs to 14 residues. The CDR3 DNA reads TGTGCCAGCAGCTTAGGCGCCTTCTCCTACGAGCAGTACTTC. This translates into CASSLGAFSYEQYF.

There are many counts of this clonotype. The rearrangement joins TRBV4-2 to TRBJ2-7; D unresolved. Germline V lookup: CDR1 LGHNA, CDR2 YNFKEQ. V lost 1 base and J lost 6, with 19 bases in between. The CDR3 runs 16 residues. In DNA, the CDR3 is TGTGCCAGCAGCCAAGCATTCGGCAGGCACCCCCTCGAGCAGTACTTC. Translated: CASSQAFGRHPLEQYF.

This clonotype was observed many times. The chain combines TRBV15 with TRBJ2-1; D is possibly TRBD1 (6 bases). V was clipped by 0 bases and J by 2 bases, with 8 bases between them. Per the germline V gene, CDR1 is LNHNV and CDR2 is YYDKDF (reference sequence). The CDR3 has 15 amino acids. CDR3 nucleotides: TGTGCCACCAGCAGAGATAAGGGGGCCTACAATGAGCAGTTCTTC. This sequence encodes CATSRDKGAYNEQFF.

This clonotype came up many times. The chain uses TRBV6-5 and TRBJ2-1, with TRBD2 identical over 8 bases. There are 14 residues in the CDR3. In germline, CDR1 is MNHEY, CDR2 SVGAGI. The junction had 4 bases not matched to a gene; V was cut back by 1 base and J by 8 bases. The CDR3 DNA is TGTGCCAGCAGTTACTGGTTAGCGGGGCATGAGCAGTTCTTC. Residues: CASSYWLAGHEQFF.

At least ten counts were recorded for this clonotype. The chain is built from TRBV28 and TRBJ1-1; TRBD1 is a possible D gene (6 bases). This CDR3 spans 15 amino acids. V lost 4 bases, J lost 4 bases, and 16 bases lay in between. Germline CDR1 MDHEN, CDR2 SYDVKM. The CDR3 DNA is TGTGCCAGCAGTTCACCAGGGGTGTCCTTCACTGAAGCTTTCTTT. It encodes CASSSPGVSFTEAFF.

Ten or more counts support this clonotype. This chain uses TRBV12-3 or TRBV12-4 with TRBJ2-1; 9 nucleotides line up with TRBD1. CDR3 size: 17 residues. Losses at the gene ends were 0 bases for V and 10 bases for J; bases not matched to a gene: 13. The CDR3 DNA reads TGTGCCAGCAGTTTAGCGGCACCGGGACAGGGTACAGGAGAGCAGTTCTTC. Residues: CASSLAAPGQGTGEQFF.

This clonotype was found many times. The chain employs TRBV12-3 or TRBV12-4 and TRBJ2-1; possibly TRBD2 for D (6 bases). The CDR3 covers 14 residues. Trimming took 4 bases from V and 7 from J, leaving 14 bases between them. CDR3: CASSSPPSENEQFF. The DNA of the CDR3 is TGTGCCAGCAGTTCACCCCCTAGCGAGAATGAGCAGTTCTTC.

This clonotype was seen ten or more times. The rearrangement uses TRBV7-2 and TRBJ2-5; either TRBD1 or TRBD2 may supply D (5 bases each). Trimming pared 5 bases from V and 1 base from J, leaving 8 bases between. The CDR3 has 13 amino acids. Germline CDR1 and CDR2: SGHTA and FQGNSA. The CDR3 is CASSRGSQETQYF. CDR3 in DNA: TGTGCCAGCAGCCGGGGCTCCCAAGAGACCCAGTACTTC.

Ten or more counts support this clonotype. The chain is built from TRBV18 and TRBJ2-7; D might be TRBD2 (5 bases). From germline, CDR1 is KGHSH and CDR2 LQKENI. The V and J ends lost 2 bases and 5 bases respectively, with 22 bases between them. The CDR3 runs 17 residues. The CDR3 sequence is CASSPTIREKSVDEQYF. The CDR3 DNA is TGTGCCAGCTCACCAACGATCCGGGAAAAAAGTGTCGACGAGCAGTACTTC.

This clonotype was picked up many times. The gene calls are TRBV18 and TRBJ2-7; the match to TRBD2 covers 10 bases. The CDR3 loop spans 15 amino acids. V shed 2 bases and J 2 bases; nucleotides not matched to a gene: 3. CDR1 and CDR2 (germline): KGHSH, LQKENI. CDR3 coding DNA: TGTGCCAGCTCACCAGGACTAGCGGACACCTACGAGCAGTACTTC. As protein: CASSPGLADTYEQYF.

V usage is TRBV7-7 and J usage is TRBJ2-7; the D gene is possibly TRBD2 (5 bases). This CDR3 spans 12 amino acids. Germline CDR1 reads SSHAT; CDR2 reads FNYEAQ (reference sequence). CDR3 nucleotides: TGTGCTAGAGGAGCGGATCTCGACGAGCAGTACTTC. Its protein product is CARGADLDEQYF.

This clonotype appeared once. This may be a read error: a much more frequent sequence differs by one nucleotide. The chain employs TRBV18 and TRBJ1-4; 7 bases are a match to TRBD1. The CDR3 covers 12 residues. CDR1 and CDR2 (germline): KGHSH, LQKENI. The CDR3, as DNA: TGTGCCAGCCGAACAGGGGATGAAAACCTGTTTTTT. It specifies CASRTGDENLFF. The whole variable domain, filled in from reference TRBV18 and TRBJ1-4, reads NAGVMQNPRHLVRRRGQEARLRCSPMKGHSHVYWYRQLPEEGLKFMVYLQKENIIDESGMPKERFSAEFPKEGPSILRIQQVVRGDSAAYFCASRTGDENLFFGSGTQLSVL.

This clonotype was seen ten or more times. The rearrangement joins TRBV20-1 to TRBJ2-3, with D possibly TRBD2 on 6 matching bases. V was shortened by 1 base and J by 1 base, with 12 bases between the two germline ends. Germline loops: CDR1 DFQATT, CDR2 SNEGSKA (reference sequence). This CDR3 has 15 amino acids. Here the CDR3 DNA reads TGCAGTGCTAGAGTGGGAGCTAGCGGCACAGATACGCAGTATTTT. Translation gives CSARVGASGTDTQYF.

This clonotype was counted many times. The chain combines TRBV4-2 with TRBJ2-7; D not certain. Germline V CDR1 and CDR2: LGHNA, YNFKEQ. The CDR3 is 13 residues long. V gave up 0 bases and J gave up 7 bases, with 10 bases separating them. CDR3 bases: TGTGCCAGCAGCCAAGATCAGGAGTGGGAGCAGTACTTC. It encodes CASSQDQEWEQYF.

This clonotype was picked up many times. This chain links TRBV29-1 with TRBJ2-4; perhaps TRBD2 as D (6 bases). CDR1 and CDR2 from the germline V gene are SQVTM and ANQGSEA. The CDR3 sequence is 13 residues long. The V end was cut by 3 bases, the J end by 0 bases, with 6 bases between. The CDR3 DNA sequence: TGCAGCGTTGAGGGACTAGCCAAAAACATTCAGTACTTC. It is translated as CSVEGLAKNIQYF.

This clonotype came up many times. V usage is TRBV20-1 and J usage is TRBJ2-1; D is unresolved. With 3 bases removed from V and 5 bases from J, the gap between germline ends came to 14 bases. CDR1 and CDR2 from the germline V gene are DFQATT and SNEGSKA (reference sequence). CDR3 size: 14 residues. The chain's CDR3 is CSASHPSRNNEQFF. The CDR3 nucleotides are TGCAGTGCTAGTCACCCCTCCCGCAACAATGAGCAGTTCTTC.